This T cell receptor beta chain appears in the sequencing data of a study of T-cell reconstitution after alpha-beta-depleted transplantation in children. At least ten counts were recorded for this clonotype. The target antigen is unknown. Germline CDR1 reads SGHRS; CDR2 reads YFSETQ. The CDR3 extends over 14 amino acids. Trimming pared 4 bases from V and 4 bases from J, leaving 11 bases between. Study outcomes and limitations: At one year after transplant, newly produced T cells mostly accounted for T-cell counts and diversity.

A TCRbeta library incorporating unique molecular identifiers was prepared. MiXCR, applied by TCRdb to the PCR reads, yields one record per CDR3 protein. The repertoire holds 580,000 or so distinct CDR3 sequences, with approximately 22% as singletons. The chain employs TRBV5-1 and TRBJ2-2; D not certain. The sequenced sample was PBMCs, mostly from graft donor cells, obtained 360 days after TCRalphabeta/CD19-depleted stem cell transplant. The receptor's source is a boy less than two years old who had a stem cell transplant for acute myeloid leukemia, so the T cells may come from the graft donor. The CDR3 reads CASSMRTATGELFF. For the CDR3, the DNA is TGCGCCAGCAGCATGCGGACGGCCACCGGGGAGCTGTTTTTT.